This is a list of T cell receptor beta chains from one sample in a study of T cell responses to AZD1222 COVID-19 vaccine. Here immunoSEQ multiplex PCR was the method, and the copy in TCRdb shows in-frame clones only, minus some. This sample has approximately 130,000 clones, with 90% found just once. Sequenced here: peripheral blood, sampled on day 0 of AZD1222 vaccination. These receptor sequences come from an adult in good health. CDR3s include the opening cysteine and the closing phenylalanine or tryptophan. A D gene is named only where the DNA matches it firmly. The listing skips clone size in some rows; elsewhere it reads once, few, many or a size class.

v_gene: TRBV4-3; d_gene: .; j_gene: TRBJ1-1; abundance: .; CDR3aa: CASSQEGGGLRLLNTEAFF; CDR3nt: TGCGCCAGCAGCCAAGAAGGTGGGGGGTTACGCTTATTGAACACTGAAGCTTTCTTT
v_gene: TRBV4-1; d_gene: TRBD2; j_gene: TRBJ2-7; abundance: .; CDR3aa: CASSQESTGGYEQYF; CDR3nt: TGCGCCAGCAGCCAAGAAAGTACGGGAGGCTACGAGCAGTACTTC
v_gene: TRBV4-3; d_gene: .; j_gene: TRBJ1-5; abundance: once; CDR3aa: CASSQDLMARQPQHF; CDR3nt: TGCGCCAGCAGCCAAGATCTGATGGCACGGCAGCCCCAGCATTTT
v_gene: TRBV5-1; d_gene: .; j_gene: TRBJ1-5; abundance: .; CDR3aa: CASSPSSGGINQPQHF; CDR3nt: TGCGCCAGCAGCCCTTCCTCGGGGGGGATCAATCAGCCCCAGCATTTT
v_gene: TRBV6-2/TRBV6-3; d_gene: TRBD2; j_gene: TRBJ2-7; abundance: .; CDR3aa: CASSYRPIQEGLARIPYEQYF; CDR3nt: TGTGCCAGCAGTTACCGACCTATCCAAGAAGGACTAGCCCGAATCCCCTACGAGCAGTACTTC
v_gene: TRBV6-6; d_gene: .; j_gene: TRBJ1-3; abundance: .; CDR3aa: CASSPNPATTSGNTIYF; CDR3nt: TGTGCCAGCAGTCCTAACCCGGCTACCACCTCTGGAAACACCATATATTTT
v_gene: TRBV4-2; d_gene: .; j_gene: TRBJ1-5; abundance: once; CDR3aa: CASSQERAGNQPQHF; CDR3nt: TGTGCCAGCAGCCAAGAACGGGCAGGCAATCAGCCCCAGCATTTT
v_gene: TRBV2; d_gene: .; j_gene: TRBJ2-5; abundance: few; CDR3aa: CASSVDRGRMMAQYF; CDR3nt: TGTGCCAGCAGTGTTGACCGAGGCCGCATGATGGCCCAGTACTTC
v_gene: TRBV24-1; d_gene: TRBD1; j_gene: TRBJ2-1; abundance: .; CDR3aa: CATSDFGQGMGNEQFF; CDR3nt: TGTGCCACCAGTGATTTCGGACAGGGTATGGGCAATGAGCAGTTCTTC
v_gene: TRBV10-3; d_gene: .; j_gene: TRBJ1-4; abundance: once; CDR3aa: CAISPGSKNEKLFF; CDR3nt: TGTGCCATCAGTCCCGGGTCGAAAAATGAAAAACTGTTTTTT
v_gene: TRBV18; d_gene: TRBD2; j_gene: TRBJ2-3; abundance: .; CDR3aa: CASSPSGSSNTQYF; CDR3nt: TGTGCCAGCTCACCTAGCGGGAGCTCCAATACGCAGTATTTT
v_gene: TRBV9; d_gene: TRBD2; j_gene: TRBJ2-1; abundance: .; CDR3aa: CASRAGDLSSYNEQFF; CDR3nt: TGTGCCAGCAGGGCGGGGGACCTTAGCTCCTACAATGAGCAGTTCTTC
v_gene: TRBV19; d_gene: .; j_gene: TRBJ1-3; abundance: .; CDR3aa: CASSIGGTGNTIYF; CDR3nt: TGTGCCAGTAGTATCGGGGGAACTGGAAACACCATATATTTT
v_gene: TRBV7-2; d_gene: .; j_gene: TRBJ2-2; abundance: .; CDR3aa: CASSLAMWRGRVNTGELFF; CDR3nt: TGTGCCAGCAGCTTAGCGATGTGGCGTGGCAGGGTGAACACCGGGGAGCTGTTTTTT
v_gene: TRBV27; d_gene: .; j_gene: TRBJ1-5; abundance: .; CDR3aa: CASSLMAIPGSQPQHF; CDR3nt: TGTGCCAGCAGTTTAATGGCCATCCCTGGAAGTCAGCCCCAGCATTTT
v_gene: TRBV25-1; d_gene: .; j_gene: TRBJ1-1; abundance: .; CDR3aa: CASRDSSFTNTEAFF; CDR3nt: TGTGCCAGCAGAGATTCATCGTTTACGAACACTGAAGCTTTCTTT
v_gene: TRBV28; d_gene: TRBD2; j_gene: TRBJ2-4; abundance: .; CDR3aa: CASSFGRLAGGPGIQYF; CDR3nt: TGTGCCAGCAGTTTTGGCCGACTAGCGGGAGGGCCGGGCATTCAGTACTTC
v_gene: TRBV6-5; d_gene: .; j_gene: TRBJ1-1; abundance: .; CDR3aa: CASSTGPNTEAFF; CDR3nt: TGTGCCAGCAGCACCGGGCCGAACACTGAAGCTTTCTTT
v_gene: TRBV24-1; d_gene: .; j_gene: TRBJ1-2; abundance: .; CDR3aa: CATSDLQGGGYTF; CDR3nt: TGTGCCACCAGTGATTTGCAAGGGGGTGGCTACACCTTC
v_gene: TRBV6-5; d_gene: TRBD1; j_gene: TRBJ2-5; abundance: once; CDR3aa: CASSSGDRGQETQYF; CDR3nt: TGTGCCAGCAGTTCGGGGGACAGGGGGCAGGAGACCCAGTACTTC
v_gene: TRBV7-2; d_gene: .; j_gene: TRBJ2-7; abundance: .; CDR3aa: CASSLVRRGGSQYF; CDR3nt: TGTGCCAGCAGCTTAGTGCGGAGGGGGGGCTCGCAGTACTTC
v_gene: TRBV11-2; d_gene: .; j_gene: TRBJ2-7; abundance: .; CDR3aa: CASSLSDYEQYF; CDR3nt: TGTGCCAGCAGCTTAAGTGACTACGAGCAGTACTTC
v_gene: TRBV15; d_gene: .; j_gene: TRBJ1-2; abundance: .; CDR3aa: CATAQDYYGYTF; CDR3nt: TGTGCCACCGCTCAGGACTACTATGGCTACACCTTC
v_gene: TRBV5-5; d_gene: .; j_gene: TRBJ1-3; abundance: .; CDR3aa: CASSLTFSGNTIYF; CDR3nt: TGTGCCAGCAGTCTCACCTTCTCTGGAAACACCATATATTTT
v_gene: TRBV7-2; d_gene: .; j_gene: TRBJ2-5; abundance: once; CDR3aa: CASSRTRETQYF; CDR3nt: TGTGCCAGCAGCCGGACTCGGGAGACCCAGTACTTC
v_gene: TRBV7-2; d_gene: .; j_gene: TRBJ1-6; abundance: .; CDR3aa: CASSPGTGRGKSPLHF; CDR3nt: TGTGCCAGCAGCCCAGGGACCGGGAGGGGTAAATCACCCCTCCACTTT
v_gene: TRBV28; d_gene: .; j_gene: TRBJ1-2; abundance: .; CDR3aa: CASSLKGAGYTF; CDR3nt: TGTGCCAGCAGTTTAAAAGGGGCTGGCTACACCTTC
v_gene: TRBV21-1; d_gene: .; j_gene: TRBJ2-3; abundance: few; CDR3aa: CASSKVKLASSDTQYF; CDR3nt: TGTGCCAGCAGCAAAGTAAAACTAGCGAGTTCAGATACGCAGTATTTT
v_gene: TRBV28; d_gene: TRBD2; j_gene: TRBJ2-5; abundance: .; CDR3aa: CASSLQGLAGKETQYF; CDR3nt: TGTGCCAGCAGTCTCCAAGGACTAGCGGGGAAAGAGACCCAGTACTTC
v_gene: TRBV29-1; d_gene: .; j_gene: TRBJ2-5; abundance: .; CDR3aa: CSVEGETQYF; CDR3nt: TGCAGCGTTGAAGGAGAGACCCAGTACTTC
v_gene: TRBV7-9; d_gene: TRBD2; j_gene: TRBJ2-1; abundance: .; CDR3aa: CASSSKGLAGVHEQFF; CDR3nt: TGTGCCAGCAGCTCCAAGGGACTAGCGGGAGTACATGAGCAGTTCTTC
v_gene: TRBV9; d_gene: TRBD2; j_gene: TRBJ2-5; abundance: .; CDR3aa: CASSGGRETQYF; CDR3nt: TGTGCCAGCAGCGGCGGGAGGGAGACCCAGTACTTC
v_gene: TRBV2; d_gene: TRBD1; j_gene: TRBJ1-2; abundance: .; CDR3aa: CASSSTGGRDGYTF; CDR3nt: TGTGCCAGCAGTTCGACAGGGGGACGGGACGGCTACACCTTC
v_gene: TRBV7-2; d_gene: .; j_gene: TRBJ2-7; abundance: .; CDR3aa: CASSSRASSYEQYF; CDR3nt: TGTGCCAGCAGCTCCAGGGCGAGCTCCTACGAGCAGTACTTC
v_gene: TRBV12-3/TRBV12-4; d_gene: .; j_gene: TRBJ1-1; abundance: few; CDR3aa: CASSPYQNAEAFF; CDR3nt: TGTGCCAGCAGCCCTTATCAGAACGCTGAAGCTTTCTTT
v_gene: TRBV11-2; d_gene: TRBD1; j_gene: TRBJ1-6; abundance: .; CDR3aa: CASSLDRMFGSPLHF; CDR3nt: TGTGCCAGCAGTTTGGACAGGATGTTTGGTTCACCCCTCCACTTT
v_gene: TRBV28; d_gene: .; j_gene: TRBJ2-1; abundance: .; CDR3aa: CASSRRVTGWNEQFF; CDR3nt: TGTGCCAGCAGCCGAAGGGTGACGGGGTGGAATGAGCAGTTCTTC